This section outlines one TCR beta chain sequence together with its context. This clonotype was seen more than once but under ten times. No antigen is known for it. Qualities for individual bases were not recorded, and no much larger clone is one base off. From the germline V gene, CDR1 is SGHRS and CDR2 is YFSETQ. The CDR3 goes from the cysteine to the phenylalanine over 14 residues. Just CDR3 DNA is preserved here, 42 bases in frame from base 1. V and J lose 1 base and 5 bases, and a span of 13 bases separates them. These data originate in a study of blood T cells in healthy people across ages (dated by TCRdb to about 2015). Background for the entire study: In model experiments, roughly one uniquely barcoded TCR beta cDNA molecule per two T cells was captured by template switching. Donors were grouped into four age groups: young (average about 15 years), middle-aged (around 39), aged (62) and long-lived (roughly 80). Two additional independent replicas of 1 million unique cDNA reads from the same blood draw were analyzed for two donors (one aged 18 to 30 and one aged 80 or older). Age-related changes in TCR beta repertoire diversity were measured in the study by deep sequencing normalized with unique cDNA molecular identifiers.

Systemically healthy Caucasian individuals from Russia, 35 to 50 in total and aged roughly 6 to 100 years, were included as donors. Each donor gave ten milliliters of peripheral blood, drawn into EDTA-treated Vacutainer tubes. Ficoll-Paque density-gradient centrifugation was used to isolate PBMCs, with at least 6.5 million per sample. Total RNA, at least 6 micrograms per sample, was extracted from PBMCs with Trizol reagent. Naive CD45RAhigh/CD27high T cell percentages were measured by flow cytometry on a PBMC aliquot from every donor. Preparation of the library involved 5' RACE. Instrument on record: Illumina HiSeq 2500. The second PCR ran for about 7 to 11 cycles and used a J-beta primer mix along with a sample-barcoded 5' primer. A template-switch 5' adaptor carrying 12 random nucleotides introduced a unique molecular identifier onto each TCR beta cDNA molecule. Each sample yielded at least 2.5 million CDR3-containing paired-end reads. The Mint cDNA synthesis kit, primed by a TRBC-specific oligonucleotide, was used to synthesize first-strand cDNA from all RNA. Following uracil-DNA glycosylase treatment, a first 18-cycle PCR with universal primers M1SS and BC2_uni_R was performed on all cDNA. In the original analysis: For normalization, 1 million high-quality reads, each with a distinct molecular identifier, were randomly selected from each sample. Instead of being binned into consensus sequences, reads that shared molecular identifiers were thrown out. MiTCR, with a Q25 quality threshold and the strictest error-elimination algorithm, was used for CDR3 identification, clonotype clustering and error correction. A nonparametric unseen species model using Euler transformation provided a lower-bound estimate of total TCR beta diversity. TCRdb reworked the public reads: Q25 trimming with fastp, MiXCR clone assembly, productive beta chains retained. CDR3 protein sequences are deduplicated, and each keeps its most common genes and DNA. None of the V and J calls come from the authors' own analysis; TCRdb made them. This sample holds around 1,000,000 distinct CDR3 sequences; 20% to 25% were observed only once. Jointly, the top ten make up approximately 0.79% of the sample.

The research as a whole found: Since profiling was done on bulk unsorted PBMCs, naive and antigen-experienced compartments could not be conclusively compared. Estimates of total diversity based on one million sequenced T cells were considered lower bounds and underestimates. Donor CMV infection status was unknown, potentially confounding age-related changes in expanded clonotypes. Compared with the aged group, the long-lived group had more naive CD4+ T cells, fewer expanded clones and increased TCR diversity, a pattern suggesting age selection. The percentage of naive T cells measured by flow cytometry correlated strongly with observed TCR beta diversity. Observed TCR beta diversity per million T cells fell roughly linearly with age, and a significant reduction was already apparent by age around 40.

These data are also associated with another study on T cells of mothers and their children. The second investigation adds: Nine systemically healthy Caucasian individuals, comprising three mothers and their six children, were included as donors. cDNA synthesis used all of the extracted RNA, with roughly 1.6 ug of RNA in each 15 ul reaction. Sample barcodes and 2-4 random nucleotides were added via the M1S primer in the second PCR. More than 9.5 million TCR beta CDR3 reads were obtained from each mother, and some 3.2 million reads were obtained from each child. Thymic selection shapes the output of TCR recombination in a similar way in related and unrelated pairs, and inherited differences have a minor effect. Normalized repertoire overlap in related mother-child pairs was always slightly higher than in unrelated mother-child pairs, but the difference was never significant. Persistent microchimeric T cell clones were not detected, at a sensitivity of about 100 clones per million clonotypes. To look for features that set related mother-child pairs apart from unrelated individuals, the researchers ran deep NGS to compare the TCR beta repertoires of mothers and children. On average, the children were approximately 11 +/- 4 years old, while the mothers were about 37 +/- 4 years old. Libraries were sequenced on Illumina HiSeq 2000 with 100+100 nt paired-end reads after adapter ligation with NEBNext reagents. To prevent cross-contamination, the mother and child libraries were prepared one month apart and sequenced in separate runs. For each donor, between roughly 450,000 and 2,300,000 distinct TCR beta clonotypes were identified. Naive TCR beta clonotypes were estimated from low-frequency clonotypes matched to each donor's FACS-determined naive share, without sorting.

Recombination connected TRBV5-1 to TRBJ2-7; the D element could tentatively be TRBD1 or TRBD2, as 5 bases agree for each. The receptor was derived from a girl aged 2 to 10 in good health. Sequenced material: blood. The CDR3 reads CASSLSWGSNEQYF. The nucleotide sequence is given as TGCGCCAGCAGCTTGTCGTGGGGGAGTAACGAGCAGTACTTC.